The sample holds many counts of the clone carrying this T cell receptor (beta chain). Antigen specificity is unknown. The source of the sample is a study of T cells in Graves' hyperthyroidism and ophthalmopathy. RNA transcripts gave rise to amplified TCR beta CDR3 regions. The TCR CDR3 first-round RT-PCR relied on the HTBI primer set. One entry per CDR3 protein results from TCRdb running MiXCR on the multiplex PCR reads. Among roughly 630,000 distinct CDR3 sequences listed, around 16% were seen once. Study observations and caveats: Most thyroid clonotypes that were expanded above 0.001 also turned up in blood.

V was clipped by 5 bases and J by 0 bases; unmatched bases: 6. The CDR3 covers 16 residues. From germline, CDR1 is SGHAT and CDR2 FQNNGV. This chain uses TRBV11-2 with TRBJ2-3, with TRBD2 matching over 9 bases. The specimen was blood. The receptor comes from a woman aged 30 to 39 with Graves' hyperthyroidism. This CDR3 is CASSPGTSPSTDTQYF. The CDR3 bases are TGTGCCAGCAGCCCCGGGACTAGCCCCAGCACAGATACGCAGTATTTT.